These 26 T cell receptor beta chains were all obtained from the same sample, sequenced in a study of T cell responses to AZD1222 COVID-19 vaccine. Sequenced by immunoSEQ multiplex PCR; TCRdb stores in-frame clones only, minus some. The sample carries 140,000 to 150,000 clones, roughly 88% recorded once. The source was peripheral blood, collected on day 0 of AZD1222 vaccination. The source of these receptors is an adult in good health.

The chain recombines TRBV5-4 with TRBJ1-6; 9 bases align to TRBD1. The CDR3 loop spans 14 amino acids. Germline loops: CDR1 SGHNT, CDR2 YYREEE (reference sequence). Trimming cost V 3 bases and J 5 bases; bases outside gene matches: 0. CDR3: CASSWDRDNSPLHF. The CDR3 DNA sequence: TGTGCCAGCAGCTGGGACAGGGATAATTCACCCCTCCACTTT.

This CDR3 reads CATSDPGLAGHQETQYF. CDR3 DNA: TGTGCCACCAGTGACCCGGGACTAGCGGGCCACCAAGAGACCCAGTACTTC. This chain connects TRBV24-1 to TRBJ2-5; 12 bases are shared with TRBD2. Trimming at V came to 4 bases and at J to 0 bases, leaving 5 bases not matched to a gene. The CDR3 has 17 amino acids. The germline V gene has CDR1 KGHDR and CDR2 SFDVKD.

The chain carries TRBV19 and TRBJ1-2; D unclear. Germline V CDR1 and CDR2: LNHDA, SQIVND (reference sequence). This CDR3 is built from 12 residues. V was shortened by 3 bases and J by 2 bases, with 4 bases between the two germline ends. The CDR3: CASSISNYGYTF. The CDR3 DNA sequence: TGTGCCAGTAGTATCTCCAACTATGGCTACACCTTC.

This clone occurred once. The chain is built from TRBV4-3 and TRBJ1-2; D call uncertain. This CDR3 has 13 amino acids. V gave up 4 bases and J gave up 2 bases, with 8 bases separating them. Per germline, CDR1 LGHNA and CDR2 YSLEER. CDR3: CASSPAQNYGYTF. CDR3 DNA sequence: TGCGCCAGCAGCCCCGCGCAAAACTATGGCTACACCTTC.

The chain links TRBV2 to TRBJ2-1; D is perhaps TRBD2 (6 bases). The CDR3 runs 17 residues. From germline, CDR1 is SNHLY and CDR2 FYNNEI. Trimming took 2 bases from V and 7 from J, leaving 21 bases between them. The DNA of the CDR3 is TGTGCCAGCAGTGAAAAGCGGGCGAGGTGGGCTCATAATGAGCAGTTCTTC. Translated: CASSEKRARWAHNEQFF. Based on the CDR3 plus reference TRBV2 and TRBJ2-1, the full variable domain is EPEVTQTPSHQVTQMGQEVILRCVPISNHLYFYWYRQILGQKVEFLVSFYNNEISEKSEIFDDQFSVERPDGSNFTLKIRSTKLEDSAMYFCASSEKRARWAHNEQFFGPGTRLTVL.

This chain links TRBV5-1 with TRBJ2-5, with D unclear. CDR1 is SGHRS and CDR2 is YFSETQ in the germline V gene. The CDR3 contains 12 residues. V dropped 2 bases and J dropped 1 base, with 3 bases sitting between them. The CDR3 DNA reads as TGCGCCAGCAGCTTTCGCCAAGAGACCCAGTACTTC. Protein: CASSFRQETQYF.

In regard to this clone: Other DNA sequences of this sample code for an identical CDR3. This chain links TRBV3-1 (or the pseudogene TRBV3-2) with TRBJ1-1; perhaps TRBD1 as D (5 bases). CDR1 is LGHDT and CDR2 is YNNKEL in the germline V gene (reference sequence). The V end lost 1 base, the J end lost 4 bases, and 7 bases lay between the germline ends. The CDR3 is 13 residues long. The CDR3 DNA is TGTGCCAGCAGCCAAGCCCAGGGCACTGAAGCTTTCTTT. Protein product: CASSQAQGTEAFF.

J is TRBJ2-1 and V is TRBV6-2 or TRBV6-3; 11 nucleotides match TRBD2. V shed 5 bases and J 8 bases; nucleotides not matched to a gene: 8. CDR3 size: 15 residues. CDR1 is MNHEY, CDR2 SVGEGT, per germline. The CDR3 is CASSRLSGGADEQFF. Here the CDR3 DNA reads TGTGCCAGCAGTCGTCTTAGCGGGGGGGCCGATGAGCAGTTCTTC.

J is TRBJ1-6 and V is TRBV18, with D hard to call. Trimming took 8 bases from V and 4 from J, leaving 15 bases between them. CDR1 and CDR2 (germline): KGHSH, LQKENI. The CDR3 consists of 15 residues. CDR3 in DNA: TGTGCCAGCCGAGCCCCCGGAACTTATAATTCACCCCTCCACTTT. Translated: CASRAPGTYNSPLHF.

A note on this clone: This sample includes further DNA sequences coding for the same CDR3. The chain uses TRBV7-9 and TRBJ2-5, with D unresolved. Germline lookup yields CDR1 SEHNR and CDR2 FQNEAQ (reference sequence). The CDR3 sequence is 11 residues long. Trimming shortened V by 0 bases and J by 4 bases, and 0 bases separated the two germline ends. The CDR3 loop reads CASSLAETQYF. CDR3 sequence (DNA): TGTGCCAGCAGCTTAGCAGAGACCCAGTACTTC. Filled out from reference TRBV7-9 and TRBJ2-5, the complete variable domain reads DTGVSQNPRHKITKRGQNVTFRCDPISEHNRLYWYRQTLGQGPEFLTYFQNEAQLEKSRLLSDRFSAERPKGSFSTLEIQRTEQGDSAMYLCASSLAETQYFGPGTRLLVL.

The sample holds one count of this clone. The rearrangement uses TRBV25-1 and TRBJ1-4, with 7 bases fitting TRBD1. J gave up 6 bases and V 2 bases, and 9 bases lay outside the gene matches. Germline CDR1 reads MGHDK; CDR2 reads SYGVNS. The CDR3 has 16 residues. CDR3 DNA: TGTGCCAGCAGTGAACGGTACAGGGGTTCGGATGAAAAACTGTTTTTT. Amino acids: CASSERYRGSDEKLFF. Based on the CDR3 plus reference TRBV25-1 and TRBJ1-4, the full variable domain is EADIYQTPRYLVIGTGKKITLECSQTMGHDKMYWYQQDPGMELHLIHYSYGVNSTEKGDLSSESTVSRIRTEHFPLTLESARPSHTSQYLCASSERYRGSDEKLFFGSGTQLSVL.

V usage is TRBV4-2 and J usage is TRBJ2-1; the match to TRBD2 covers 10 bases. Germline CDR1 reads LGHNA; CDR2 reads YNFKEQ. J lost 10 bases, V lost 3 bases, and 9 bases had no gene match. The CDR3 consists of 15 residues. Here the CDR3 DNA reads TGTGCCAGCAGCCAGGCTAGCGGGGGCCCGGGGGAGCAGTTCTTC. Translating gives CASSQASGGPGEQFF.

The chain combines TRBV19 with TRBJ2-7, with D tentatively TRBD1 or TRBD2 (6 bases each). The germline V gene encodes CDR1 LNHDA and CDR2 SQIVND (reference sequence). CDR3 length: 14 residues. The V end was cut by 1 base, the J end by 5 bases, with 12 bases between. The CDR3 nucleotides read TGTGCCAGTAGTATAGCAAACAGGGAGGACGAGCAGTACTTC. Its protein is CASSIANREDEQYF.

This clone has a handful of counts. The chain recombines TRBV14 with TRBJ2-7; D not certain. This CDR3 is built from 14 residues. Trimming shortened V by 4 bases and J by 3 bases, and 13 bases separated the two germline ends. Germline V gene data show CDR1 as SGHDN and CDR2 as FVKESK. CDR3 loop: CASSPLGVYYEQYF. The DNA for the CDR3 is TGTGCCAGCAGCCCCCTCGGAGTTTACTACGAGCAGTACTTC.

V usage is TRBV19 and J usage is TRBJ1-5; possible D gene TRBD1, 6 bases. This CDR3 is built from 13 residues. Trimming left V 6 bases short and J 2 bases short, with 8 bases between. Germline CDR1 LNHDA, CDR2 SQIVND (reference sequence). CDR3 coding DNA: TGTGCCAGTAGAGGACAGCGCAATCAGCCCCAGCATTTT. It encodes CASRGQRNQPQHF.

The chain uses TRBV3-1 (or the pseudogene TRBV3-2) and TRBJ1-2; TRBD1 might be the D (5 bases). V dropped 1 base and J dropped 4 bases, with 13 bases sitting between them. Germline CDR1 is LGHDT and CDR2 is YNNKEL (reference sequence). CDR3 length: 15 residues. The CDR3 sequence: CASSQGWGSSYGYTF. In DNA form, the CDR3 reads TGTGCCAGCAGCCAAGGGTGGGGGTCGAGCTATGGCTACACCTTC.

The chain couples TRBV18 to TRBJ1-2; no clear D. CDR3 size: 12 residues. V was trimmed by 1 base and J by 8 bases, leaving 8 bases between them. From germline, CDR1 is KGHSH and CDR2 LQKENI. CDR3: CASSPRSGGYTF. CDR3 coding DNA: TGTGCCAGCTCACCACGAAGCGGAGGCTACACCTTC.

The J gene is TRBJ2-7, the V gene TRBV25-1; TRBD2 matches at 7 bases. Germline assignment: CDR1 MGHDK and CDR2 SYGVNS. With V trimmed by 6 bases and J by 6 bases, 2 bases remained unmatched. CDR3 length equals 11 residues. CDR3 in amino acids: CASSGGSEQYF. The DNA for the CDR3 is TGTGCCAGCAGCGGGGGGTCCGAGCAGTACTTC.

The J gene is TRBJ2-5, the V gene TRBV11-2, with D hard to call. This CDR3 spans 11 amino acids. V was pared by 6 bases and J by 4 bases, with 6 bases between. Germline CDR1 is SGHAT and CDR2 is FQNNGV. CDR3 nucleotides: TGTGCCAGCAGTGAGCCAGAGACCCAGTACTTC. This gives the protein CASSEPETQYF.

The chain carries TRBV7-3 and TRBJ2-1; no clear D. CDR1 is SGHTA and CDR2 is FQGTGA in the germline V gene. V was cut by 0 bases and J by 10 bases, with 16 bases left in between. The CDR3 spans 15 residues. As DNA, the CDR3 is TGTGCCAGCAGCTTAACGCCTACTGGGATTGACGAGCAGTTCTTC. It is translated as CASSLTPTGIDEQFF.

V gene TRBV12-3 or TRBV12-4 combines with J gene TRBJ1-5; D unresolved. The CDR3 consists of 12 residues. Between the trimmed V and J ends, which lost 2 bases and 7 bases, there was a span of 6 bases. CDR3 loop: CASSLSGQPQHF. The CDR3 DNA reads as TGTGCCAGCAGTTTATCGGGCCAGCCCCAGCATTTT.

The chain has TRBV5-6 and TRBJ1-5; 10 positions match TRBD1. V trimming: 1 base; J trimming: 2 bases; junction bases outside the gene matches: 3. This CDR3 comprises 16 residues. Per the germline V gene, CDR1 is SGHDT and CDR2 is YYEEEE. The CDR3 loop is CASSLFGQGGNQPQHF. The CDR3, as DNA: TGTGCCAGCAGCTTGTTTGGACAGGGGGGCAATCAGCCCCAGCATTTT.

The chain recombines TRBV11-2 with TRBJ1-1; 9 bases line up with TRBD1. The CDR3 spans 16 residues. V trimming: 5 bases; J trimming: 5 bases; junction bases outside the gene matches: 12. The germline CDR1 and CDR2 sequences are SGHAT and FQNNGV. The CDR3 protein is CASSRKAGTGKTEAFF. CDR3 DNA sequence: TGTGCCAGCAGCCGTAAAGCGGGGACAGGGAAAACTGAAGCTTTCTTT.

The J gene is TRBJ2-2, the V gene TRBV6-5; D call uncertain. The CDR3 length is 15 residues. Germline lookup yields CDR1 MNHEY and CDR2 SVGAGI. Trimming shortened V by 6 bases and J by 5 bases, and 16 bases separated the two germline ends. Written as DNA, the CDR3 is TGTGCCAGCAGCCATCGTAGGGCCGGGACCGGGGAGCTGTTTTTT. Protein product: CASSHRRAGTGELFF.

V usage is TRBV9 and J usage is TRBJ1-2; D may be TRBD1 (5 bases). The CDR3 is 15 amino acids. The V end was cut by 7 bases, the J end by 0 bases, with 16 bases between. Germline V gene sequence: CDR1 SGDLS, CDR2 YYNGEE. CDR3 protein: CASWGTLGPNYGYTF. The DNA of the CDR3 is TGTGCCAGCTGGGGGACCCTAGGGCCTAACTATGGCTACACCTTC.

The chain has TRBV29-1 and TRBJ2-2, with 14 positions matching TRBD2. The CDR3 totals 14 residues. Germline CDR1 SQVTM, CDR2 ANQGSEA. V was clipped by 6 bases and J by 13 bases; unmatched bases: 10. The CDR3 here is CSVWSGLAGERLFF. In DNA, the CDR3 is TGCAGCGTGTGGTCGGGACTAGCGGGGGAACGGCTGTTTTTT.